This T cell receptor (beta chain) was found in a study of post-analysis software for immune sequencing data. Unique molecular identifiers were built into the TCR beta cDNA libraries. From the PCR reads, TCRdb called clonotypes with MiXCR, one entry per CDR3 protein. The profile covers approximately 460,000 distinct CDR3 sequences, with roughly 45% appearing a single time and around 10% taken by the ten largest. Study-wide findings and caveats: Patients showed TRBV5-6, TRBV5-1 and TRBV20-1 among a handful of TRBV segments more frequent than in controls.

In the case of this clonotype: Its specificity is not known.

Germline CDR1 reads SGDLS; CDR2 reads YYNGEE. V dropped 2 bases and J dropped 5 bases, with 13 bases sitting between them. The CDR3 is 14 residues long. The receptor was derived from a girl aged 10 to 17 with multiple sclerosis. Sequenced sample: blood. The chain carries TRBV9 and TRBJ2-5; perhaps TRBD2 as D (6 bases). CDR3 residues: CASSVGGLGETQYF. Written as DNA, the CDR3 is TGTGCCAGCAGCGTGGGGGGACTCGGGGAGACCCAGTACTTC. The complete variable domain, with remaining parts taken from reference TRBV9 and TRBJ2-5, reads DSGVTQTPKHLITATGQRVTLRCSPRSGDLSVYWYQQSLDQGLQFLIQYYNGEERAKGNILERFSAQQFPDLHSELNLSSLELGDSALYFCASSVGGLGETQYFGPGTRLLVL.